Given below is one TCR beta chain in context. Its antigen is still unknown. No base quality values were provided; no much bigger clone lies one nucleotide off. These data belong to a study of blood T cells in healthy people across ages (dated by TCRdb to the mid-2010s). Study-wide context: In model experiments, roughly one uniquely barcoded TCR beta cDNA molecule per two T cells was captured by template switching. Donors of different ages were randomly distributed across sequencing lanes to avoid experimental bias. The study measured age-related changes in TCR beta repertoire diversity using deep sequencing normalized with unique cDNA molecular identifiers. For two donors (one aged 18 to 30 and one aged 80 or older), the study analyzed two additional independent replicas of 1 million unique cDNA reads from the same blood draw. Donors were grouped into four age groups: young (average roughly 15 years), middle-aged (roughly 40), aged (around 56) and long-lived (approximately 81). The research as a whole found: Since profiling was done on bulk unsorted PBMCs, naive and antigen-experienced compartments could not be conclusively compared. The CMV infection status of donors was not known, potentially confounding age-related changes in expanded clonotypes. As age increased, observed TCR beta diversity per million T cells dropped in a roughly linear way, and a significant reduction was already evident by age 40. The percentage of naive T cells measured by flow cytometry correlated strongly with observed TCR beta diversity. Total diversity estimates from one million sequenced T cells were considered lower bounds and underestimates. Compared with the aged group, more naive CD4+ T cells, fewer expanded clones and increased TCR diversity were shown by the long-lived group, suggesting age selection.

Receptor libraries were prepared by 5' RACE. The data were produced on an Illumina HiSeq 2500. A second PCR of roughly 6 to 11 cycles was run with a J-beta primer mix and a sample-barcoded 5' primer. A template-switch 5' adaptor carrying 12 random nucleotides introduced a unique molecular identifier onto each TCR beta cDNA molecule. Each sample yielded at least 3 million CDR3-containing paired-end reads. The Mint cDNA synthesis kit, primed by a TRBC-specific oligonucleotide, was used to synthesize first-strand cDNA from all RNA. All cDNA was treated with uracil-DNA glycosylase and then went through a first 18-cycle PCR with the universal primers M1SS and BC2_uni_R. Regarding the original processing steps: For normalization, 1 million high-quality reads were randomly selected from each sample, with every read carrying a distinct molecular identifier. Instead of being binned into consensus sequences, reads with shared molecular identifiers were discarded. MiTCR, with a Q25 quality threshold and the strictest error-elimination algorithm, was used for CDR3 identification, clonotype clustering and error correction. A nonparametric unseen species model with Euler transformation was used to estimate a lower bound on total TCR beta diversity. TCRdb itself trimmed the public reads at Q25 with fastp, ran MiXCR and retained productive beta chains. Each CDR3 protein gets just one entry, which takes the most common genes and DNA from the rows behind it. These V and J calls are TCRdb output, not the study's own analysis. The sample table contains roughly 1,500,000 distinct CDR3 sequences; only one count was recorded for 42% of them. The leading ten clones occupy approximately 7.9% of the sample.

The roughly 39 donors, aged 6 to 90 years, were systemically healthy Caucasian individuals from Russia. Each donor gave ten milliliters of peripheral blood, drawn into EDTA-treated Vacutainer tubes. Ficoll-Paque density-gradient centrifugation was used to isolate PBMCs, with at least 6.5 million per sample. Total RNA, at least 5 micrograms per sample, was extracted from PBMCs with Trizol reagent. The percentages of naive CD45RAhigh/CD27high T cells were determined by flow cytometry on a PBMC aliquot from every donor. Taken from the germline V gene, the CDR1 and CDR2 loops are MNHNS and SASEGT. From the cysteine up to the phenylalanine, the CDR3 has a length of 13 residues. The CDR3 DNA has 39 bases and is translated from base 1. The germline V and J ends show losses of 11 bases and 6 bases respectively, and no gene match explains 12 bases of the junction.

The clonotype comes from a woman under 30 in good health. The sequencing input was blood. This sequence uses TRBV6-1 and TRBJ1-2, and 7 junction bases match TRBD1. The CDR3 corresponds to CAGNRGSVDGYTF. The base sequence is TGTGCCGGAAACAGGGGCTCGGTGGATGGCTACACCTTC.